Shown below are 3 T cell receptor beta chains from a single sample sequenced in a study of blood T cell repertoires in COVID-19. Here immunoSEQ multiplex PCR was the method, and the copy in TCRdb shows in-frame clones only, minus some. The sample shows over 50,000 clones, 88% of them seen only once. Sequenced input: peripheral blood. The source is a human donor in a cohort sampled during active COVID-19.

CDR3 sequence: CASSRVSGGTYEQYF. The CDR3 region has the DNA TGCGCCAGCAGCCGGGTCTCGGGGGGAACCTACGAGCAGTACTTC. The chain joins TRBV4-1 to TRBJ2-7; TRBD2 agrees at 7 bases. The CDR3 runs to 15 residues. Germline V gene lookup returns CDR1 MGHRA and CDR2 YSYEKL. Unmatched junction bases numbered 8, after V lost 4 bases and J lost 2 bases.

The chain combines TRBV4-1 with TRBJ1-3; D not resolved. Germline-derived CDR1 and CDR2 are MGHRA and YSYEKL. The CDR3 is made up of 18 amino acids. V was cut by 0 bases and J by 2 bases, with 17 bases left in between. The CDR3 here is CASSQDSVVRAAGNTIYF. In nucleotides, the CDR3 is TGCGCCAGCAGCCAAGATTCGGTGGTGAGGGCCGCTGGAAACACCATATATTTT.

V gene TRBV6-5 combines with J gene TRBJ2-1, with 9 positions matching TRBD1. V lost 5 bases to trimming and J lost 3 bases; unmatched junction nucleotides: 5. The CDR3 has 15 residues. Germline V gene sequence: CDR1 MNHEY, CDR2 SVGAGI. For the CDR3, the DNA is TGTGCCAGCAGTACCGGGACAGGGAACTACAATGAGCAGTTCTTC. Translating gives CASSTGTGNYNEQFF.